These 21 T cell receptor beta chains were sequenced from one sample in a study of T cells in Graves' hyperthyroidism and ophthalmopathy. There were TCR beta CDR3 regions amplified from RNA transcripts. Initially, a first-round RT-PCR of the TCR CDR3 employed the HTBI primer set. TCRdb redid the calling of the multiplex PCR reads with MiXCR, one entry per CDR3 protein. The table shows about 560,000 distinct CDR3 sequences, with around 15% occurring only once. The sample taken for sequencing was blood. These TCRs come from a woman between 18 and 29 years old with Graves' hyperthyroidism.

This clonotype was counted ten times or more. At one end, the junction sequence differs from germline, possibly due to a read error. This chain joins TRBV6-2 or TRBV6-3 and TRBJ1-1; D not certain. Germline CDR1 MNHEY, CDR2 SVGEGT. The CDR3 contains 14 residues. The CDR3 coding sequence is TGTGCCAGCAGTTACCCCGAGGTGTCGACTGCAGCTTTCTTT. It yields the protein CASSYPEVSTAAFF.

Details on this clonotype: A read error is likely, as this CDR3 ends without the conserved phenylalanine or tryptophan. The genes are TRBV5-1 and TRBJ1-2, with 9 bases aligning to TRBD1. CDR3 length: 13 residues. V lost 4 bases to trimming and J lost 6 bases; unmatched junction nucleotides: 4. Looked up from germline, CDR1 is SGHRS and CDR2 is YFSETQ. DNA for the CDR3: TGCGCCAGCAGCCCCGGGACAGGGAATGGCTACACCCTC. Translated: CASSPGTGNGYTL.

This chain connects TRBV5-1 to TRBJ1-1, with D possibly TRBD1 on 6 matching bases. V was clipped by 0 bases and J by 4 bases, with 13 bases between them. Germline V gene sequence: CDR1 SGHRS, CDR2 YFSETQ. The length of the CDR3 is 15 residues. The CDR3 nucleotides read TGCGCCAGCAGCTTGGGGCACAGGGCGGGCACTGAAGCTTTCTTT. Residues: CASSLGHRAGTEAFF.

This clonotype was seen many times. The V gene is TRBV11-2, the J gene TRBJ1-1; tentatively, D is TRBD1 (5 bases). Germline CDR1 SGHAT, CDR2 FQNNGV. Deletions cut 1 base from V and 7 bases from J, with 10 bases between. This CDR3 spans 13 amino acids. In DNA form, the CDR3 reads TGTGCCAGCAGCTTAGTTGGAAGGGGTGAAGCTTTCTTT. Translated, it gives CASSLVGRGEAFF.

This clonotype is a singleton in its sample. This may be a read error, as it is one base from a much larger clone. The V call is TRBV3-1, the J call TRBJ2-1, with 10 positions matching TRBD2. Germline CDR1 and CDR2: LGHDT and YNNKEL (reference sequence). CDR3 size: 16 residues. J was trimmed by 5 bases and V by 6 bases; bases with no gene match: 10. CDR3 sequence (DNA): TGTGCCAGCAGGCCCCTCGGGACTAGCGTTAACAATGAGCAGTTCTTC. It is translated as CASRPLGTSVNNEQFF.

This clonotype was detected many times. This sequence joins TRBV11-2 and TRBJ2-1; 13 bases agree with TRBD2. Germline loops: CDR1 SGHAT, CDR2 FQNNGV. The CDR3 length is 15 residues. The V segment lost 1 base and the J segment 9 bases; nucleotides outside the gene matches: 3. CDR3 residues: CASSLVTSGRGEQFF. The CDR3 DNA reads TGTGCCAGCAGCTTAGTCACTAGCGGGAGGGGTGAGCAGTTCTTC.

This clonotype was counted between two and nine times. V gene TRBV5-1 combines with J gene TRBJ2-1, with 8 bases identical to TRBD2. The V and J ends lost 4 bases and 3 bases, in that order; junction bases with no gene match: 12. The CDR3 has 17 amino acids. From germline, CDR1 is SGHRS and CDR2 YFSETQ. Here the CDR3 reads CASSKEGLAGFYNEQFF. The CDR3 region has the DNA TGCGCCAGCAGCAAGGAGGGGTTAGCGGGGTTCTACAATGAGCAGTTCTTC.

Remarks on this clonotype: A read error is possible here, since a much larger clone lies one base away. Because the CDR3 is missing its conserved closing phenylalanine or tryptophan, this is likely a read error. The J gene is TRBJ2-3, the V gene TRBV18, with TRBD2 as a possible D gene (5 bases). With 2 bases removed from V and 8 bases from J, the gap between germline ends came to 11 bases. This CDR3 is built from 13 residues. Per germline, CDR1 KGHSH and CDR2 LQKENI. The CDR3 spells CASSPGEGGTQYY. Written as DNA, the CDR3 is TGTGCCAGCTCACCAGGGGAAGGAGGTACGCAGTATTAT.

This clonotype has more than one count but fewer than ten. The V call is TRBV19, the J call TRBJ2-1; no reliable D call. Trimming pared 4 bases from V and 5 bases from J, leaving 6 bases between. Germline CDR1 reads LNHDA; CDR2 reads SQIVND (reference sequence). The CDR3 has 12 amino acids. The CDR3 protein is CASSTPNNEQFF. CDR3 DNA: TGTGCCAGTAGTACACCTAACAATGAGCAGTTCTTC.

This clonotype occurred many times. The chain links TRBV6-1 to TRBJ2-3; 11 nucleotides match TRBD2. There are 14 residues in the CDR3. The J segment lost 10 bases and the V segment lost 2 bases, leaving 5 bases of the junction unmatched. Germline loops: CDR1 MNHNS, CDR2 SASEGT. DNA of the CDR3: TGTGCCAGCAGTGAACTAGCGGGGGGCTCCGCGCAGTATTTT. It yields the protein CASSELAGGSAQYF.

As to this clonotype: Given a much more abundant clone one base away, this may be a read error. This CDR3 is CASSQSDRSNQPLHF. DNA for the CDR3: TGTGCCAGCAGCCAATCGGACAGGAGCAATCAGCCCCTGCATTTT. The rearrangement joins TRBV3-1 to TRBJ1-5; TRBD1 agrees at 7 bases. This CDR3 has 15 amino acids. In germline, CDR1 is LGHDT, CDR2 YNNKEL (reference sequence).

CDR3 residues: CASSLDTLTGSPGTEAFF. DNA for the CDR3: TGTGCCAGCAGCTTAGATACCCTTACAGGGTCGCCTGGCACTGAAGCTTTCTTT. J is TRBJ1-1 and V is TRBV11-2; weak D call: TRBD1 (6 bases). Trimming took 0 bases from V and 4 from J, leaving 21 bases between them. This CDR3 comprises 18 residues. The germline CDR1 and CDR2 sequences are SGHAT and FQNNGV.

Many counts were recorded for this clonotype. The chain joins TRBV5-1 to TRBJ2-1, with D tentatively TRBD2 (6 bases). Per the germline V gene, CDR1 is SGHRS and CDR2 is YFSETQ. This CDR3 contains 15 residues. V lost 3 bases and J lost 3, with 13 bases in between. The CDR3 loop is CASSSKVGGYNEQFF. DNA for the CDR3: TGCGCCAGCAGCTCTAAGGTGGGGGGCTACAATGAGCAGTTCTTC.

This clonotype was counted many times. V usage is TRBV7-9 and J usage is TRBJ1-4, with D possibly matching TRBD1 (5 bases). Germline V gives CDR1 SEHNR, CDR2 FQNEAQ (reference sequence). Between the trimmed V and J ends, which lost 1 base and 4 bases, there was a span of 13 bases. This CDR3 region has 16 residues. The chain's CDR3 is CASSLGAGYNNEKLFF. Here the CDR3 DNA reads TGTGCCAGCAGCTTAGGAGCAGGGTATAATAATGAAAAACTGTTTTTT.

This chain joins TRBV6-5 and TRBJ2-1, with D possibly matching TRBD2 (7 bases). Trimming took off 3 bases at V and 9 bases at J, with 12 bases between the two ends. Germline CDR1 MNHEY, CDR2 SVGAGI. This CDR3 spans 13 amino acids. The CDR3 DNA reads TGTGCCAGCAGTTATGGACTAGGGGGTGAGCAGTTCTTC. Its translation is CASSYGLGGEQFF.

The CDR3 loop is CASSQGQAYEQYF. CDR3 nucleotides: TGTGCCAGCAGCCAGGGACAGGCCTACGAGCAGTACTTC. This chain links TRBV11-2 with TRBJ2-7, with TRBD1 matching over 8 bases. The germline gives CDR1 SGHAT, CDR2 FQNNGV. V dropped 5 bases and J dropped 2; count of bases not matched to a gene: 2. This CDR3 comprises 13 residues.

The gene calls are TRBV6-1 and TRBJ2-7, with 7 positions matching TRBD1. Germline-derived CDR1 and CDR2 are MNHNS and SASEGT. Trimming at V came to 6 bases and at J to 4 bases, leaving 3 bases not matched to a gene. The CDR3 extends over 12 amino acids. In nucleotides, the CDR3 is TGTGCCAGCAGAACCAGGGGGTACGAGCAGTACTTC. Residues: CASRTRGYEQYF.

This clonotype was counted only a few times. The V and J genes are TRBV5-6 and TRBJ1-6, with D uncertain. V lost 4 bases to trimming and J lost 9 bases, with 14 bases between them. CDR1 SGHDT and CDR2 YYEEEE come from the germline V gene. The CDR3 is 14 amino acids. The chain's CDR3 is CASSRQQTGSPLHF. The CDR3 DNA is TGTGCCAGCAGCCGACAACAGACGGGTTCACCCCTCCACTTT.

This clonotype came up many times. The chain links TRBV3-1 to TRBJ1-3; TRBD1 is a possible D gene (6 bases). This CDR3 comprises 15 residues. V was clipped by 5 bases and J by 4 bases, with 15 bases between them. Germline CDR1 reads LGHDT; CDR2 reads YNNKEL (reference sequence). The CDR3 sequence is CASSTGTSGGNTIYF. CDR3 DNA: TGTGCCAGCAGCACCGGGACATCAGGAGGAAACACCATATATTTT.

A few counts support this clonotype. The chain couples TRBV29-1 to TRBJ2-3; no clear D gene. The germline gives CDR1 SQVTM, CDR2 ANQGSEA. CDR3 length equals 12 residues. V gave up 4 bases and J gave up 2 bases, with 7 bases separating them. CDR3 nucleotide sequence: TGCAGCGTTGTGAGGTCCACAGATACGCAGTATTTT. It is translated as CSVVRSTDTQYF.

This clonotype was counted ten times or more. V gene TRBV10-2 combines with J gene TRBJ1-2; 9 bases align to TRBD1. V lost 7 bases, J lost 6 bases, and 9 bases stayed unmatched. This CDR3 has 14 residues. Germline V gene sequence: CDR1 WSHSY, CDR2 SAAADI. CDR3 nucleotides: TGCGCCAGCACTTACGCCGGGACAGGGCATGGCTACACCTTC. This sequence encodes CASTYAGTGHGYTF.